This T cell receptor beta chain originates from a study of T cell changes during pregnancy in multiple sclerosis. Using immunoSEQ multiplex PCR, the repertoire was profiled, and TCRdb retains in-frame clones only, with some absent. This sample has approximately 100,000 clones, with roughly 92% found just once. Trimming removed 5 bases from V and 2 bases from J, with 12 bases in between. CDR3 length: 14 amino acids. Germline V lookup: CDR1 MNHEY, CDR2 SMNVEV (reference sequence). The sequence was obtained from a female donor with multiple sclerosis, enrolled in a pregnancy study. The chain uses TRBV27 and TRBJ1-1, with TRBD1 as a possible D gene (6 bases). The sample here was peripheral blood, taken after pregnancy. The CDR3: CASSPTGYNTEAFF. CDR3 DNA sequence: TGTGCCAGCAGTCCCACAGGGTATAACACTGAAGCTTTCTTT.